These 5 T cell receptor beta chains originate from one sample sequenced in a study of T-cell memory formation after mild COVID-19. Via MiXCR, TCRdb re-called the 5' RACE reads, giving one row per CDR3 protein. The table shows 120,000 to 150,000 distinct CDR3 sequences, with approximately 6% occurring only once. Sequencing used PBMCs or a T cell subset sorted from them (not recorded which). The receptors were gathered from an adult woman who had mild COVID-19 (a few samples of this study predate the infection). Cell type and time point are not known.

This clonotype was counted ten times or more. The chain carries TRBV6-1 and TRBJ2-1; 11 positions agree with TRBD2. Losses at the gene ends were 7 bases for V and 7 bases for J; bases not matched to a gene: 9. The CDR3 has 15 amino acids. In germline, CDR1 is MNHNS, CDR2 SASEGT. Here the CDR3 reads CASTLTSGTRNEQFF. CDR3 nucleotide sequence: TGTGCCAGCACGTTGACTAGCGGGACAAGGAATGAGCAGTTCTTC.

J is TRBJ1-1 and V is TRBV12-3 or TRBV12-4; no clear D. Trimming took off 8 bases at V and 0 bases at J, with 10 bases between the two ends. The CDR3 spans 13 residues. The CDR3 sequence is CASGQKLNTEAFF. DNA of the CDR3: TGTGCCAGCGGCCAGAAATTGAACACTGAAGCTTTCTTT.

This clonotype was seen ten or more times. J is TRBJ2-1 and V is TRBV5-1; TRBD2 matches 11 bases. Germline V CDR1 and CDR2: SGHRS, YFSETQ. The CDR3 runs to 16 residues. V lost 3 bases, J lost 1 base, and 3 bases stayed unmatched. CDR3 residues: CASSSSSGGSYNEQFF. In nucleotides, the CDR3 is TGCGCCAGCAGCTCCTCTAGCGGGGGGTCCTACAATGAGCAGTTCTTC.

The chain links TRBV2 to TRBJ2-7; the D gene could be TRBD1 or TRBD2 (5 bases each). CDR1 and CDR2 (germline): SNHLY, FYNNEI. The V and J ends lost 8 bases and 4 bases respectively, with 12 bases between them. This CDR3 is built from 12 residues. DNA of the CDR3: TGTGCCAGCCGGGAAACAGGATACGAGCAGTACTTC. Translating gives CASRETGYEQYF.

This clonotype has ten or more counts. The chain has TRBV5-5 and TRBJ2-2; D unclear. With 0 bases removed from V and 1 base from J, the gap between germline ends came to 7 bases. The CDR3 consists of 15 residues. The germline CDR1 and CDR2 sequences are SGHKS and YYEKEE (reference sequence). The CDR3 is CASSLVTGNTGELFF. The CDR3 bases are TGTGCCAGCAGCTTGGTAACGGGGAACACCGGGGAGCTGTTTTTT.